This TCR beta chain derives from a study of T cell responses to AZD1222 COVID-19 vaccine. Using immunoSEQ multiplex PCR, the repertoire was profiled, and TCRdb retains in-frame clones only, with some absent. Of roughly 92,000 clones listed, around 90% were seen once; the top ten hold more than 7.5%. Germline V gene lookup returns CDR1 SGHRS and CDR2 YFSETQ. V shed 0 bases and J shed 3 bases, with 9 bases lying between them. The CDR3 has 14 amino acids. The sequenced sample was peripheral blood, obtained on day 0 of AZD1222 vaccination. This clonotype originated in an adult in good health. The gene calls are TRBV5-1 and TRBJ1-2, with no clear D. CDR3 nucleotides: TGCGCCAGCAGCTTGGTGACTCTCGACTATGGCTACACCTTC. It codes for CASSLVTLDYGYTF.